One sample yielded the 31 T cell receptor beta chains listed below, sequenced in a study of metastatic and nonmetastatic thyroid tumors. TCRdb called clones again from the PCR reads with MiXCR. Counted here are roughly 16,000 clones, about 31% occurring once; the ten biggest clones make up approximately 7%. Each patient went into thyroid surgery without having received any treatment. The specimen was tumor tissue. The receptors were sampled from a female donor with papillary thyroid cancer or a benign thyroid nodule (not recorded which). Some clones in this sample may be carry-over from other donors' samples.

In the case of this clone: It is likely a read error, because the conserved phenylalanine at the end of the CDR3 is missing. This chain uses TRBV30 with TRBJ1-4, with 9 positions matching TRBD1. CDR1 is GTSNPN, CDR2 SVGIG, per germline (reference sequence). V lost 3 bases and J lost 6; bases outside the gene matches: 5. The CDR3 consists of 14 residues. In nucleotides, the CDR3 is TGTGCCTGGAGGCCGGACAGGGGACATGAAAAACTGTTTTGT. It is translated as CAWRPDRGHEKLFC.

V and J are TRBV20-1 and TRBJ2-1; TRBD1 matches at 7 bases. The germline gives CDR1 DFQATT, CDR2 SNEGSKA (reference sequence). V was pared by 5 bases and J by 10 bases, with 11 bases of the junction left unmatched. There are 13 residues in the CDR3. CDR3: CSAGQTGMKEQFF. The DNA for the CDR3 is TGCAGTGCTGGACAGACAGGGATGAAGGAGCAGTTCTTC.

This clone has at least ten counts. A much larger clone is a single base away; this may be a read error. Other nucleotide sequences in the sample specify the same CDR3. V is TRBV5-4 and J is TRBJ2-7; 11 nucleotides line up with TRBD2. This CDR3 is built from 14 residues. Germline V gene lookup returns CDR1 SGHNT and CDR2 YYREEE (reference sequence). V lost 8 bases, J lost 7 bases, and 11 bases stayed unmatched. CDR3 in amino acids: CASSHSGGAREQYF. CDR3 coding DNA: TGTGCCAGTAGCCATAGCGGGGGGGCGAGGGAGCAGTACTTC.

This clone appeared a few times. The chain recombines TRBV10-3 with TRBJ2-7; TRBD2 is a possible D gene (6 bases). There are 16 residues in the CDR3. The germline gives CDR1 ENHRY, CDR2 SYGVKD. Trimming stripped 0 bases from V and 3 bases from J, with 15 bases between. The CDR3 nucleotides read TGTGCCATCAGTGAGTCTGGGTGGGAGGATGGCTACGAGCAGTACTTC. Residues: CAISESGWEDGYEQYF.

This rearrangement joins TRBV20-1 to TRBJ1-5; 9 nucleotides match TRBD1. Losses at the gene ends were 0 bases for V and 6 bases for J; bases not matched to a gene: 9. The CDR3 is 16 residues long. Per the germline V gene, CDR1 is DFQATT and CDR2 is SNEGSKA (reference sequence). Here the CDR3 DNA reads TGCAGTGCTAGAGATCCGGGACAGGGATCCGGTCAGCCCCAGCATTTT. Protein: CSARDPGQGSGQPQHF.

The rearrangement links TRBV12-3 or TRBV12-4 to TRBJ2-5, with D possibly TRBD2 on 5 matching bases. The CDR3 loop spans 11 amino acids. Trimming shortened V by 6 bases and J by 9 bases, and 11 bases separated the two germline ends. The CDR3 nucleotides read TGTGCCAGCAGCTTTAGGCGGGCCCAGTACTTC. Protein product: CASSFRRAQYF.

This clone occurred a few times. This chain connects TRBV6-1 to TRBJ2-7; tentatively, D is TRBD1 (6 bases). Germline assignment: CDR1 MNHNS and CDR2 SASEGT. The CDR3 runs 15 residues. V was clipped by 8 bases and J by 3 bases, with 20 bases between them. DNA for the CDR3: TGTGCCAGCTACGATTCGAGGACAGAGTTCTACGAGCAGTACTTC. Protein: CASYDSRTEFYEQYF.

This clone came up many times. The rearrangement links TRBV12-3 or TRBV12-4 to TRBJ2-6; D is perhaps TRBD2 (7 bases). The length of the CDR3 is 15 residues. The V end was cut by 7 bases, the J end by 4 bases, with 14 bases between. Written as DNA, the CDR3 is TGTGCCAGCAATGCGGGGGCAGGGGGGGCCAACGTCCTGACTTTC. Its translation is CASNAGAGGANVLTF.

There are many counts of this clone. This chain uses TRBV4-1 with TRBJ2-3; TRBD1 aligns across 10 bases. V lost 4 bases, J lost 1 base, and 2 bases stayed unmatched. Germline CDR1 MGHRA, CDR2 YSYEKL. The CDR3 loop spans 15 amino acids. In DNA form, the CDR3 reads TGCGCCAGCAGCCGTGGGACAGGGGGCACAGATACGCAGTATTTT. Translated: CASSRGTGGTDTQYF.

The chain combines TRBV7-2 with TRBJ2-3, with TRBD2 matching over 7 bases. Germline V gene data show CDR1 as SGHTA and CDR2 as FQGNSA. The V gene end was trimmed by 1 base and the J gene end by 3 bases; junction bases not matched to a gene: 4. The CDR3 consists of 15 residues. As DNA, the CDR3 is TGTGCCAGCAGCTTAGGCGGGAGATCAACAGATACGCAGTATTTT. Translating gives CASSLGGRSTDTQYF. Looking up the rest from reference TRBV7-2 and TRBJ2-3 gives the full variable domain: GAGVSQSPSNKVTEKGKDVELRCDPISGHTALYWYRQSLGQGLEFLIYFQGNSAPDKSGLPSDRFSAERTGGSVSTLTIQRTQQEDSAVYLCASSLGGRSTDTQYFGPGTRLTVL.

In this sample, this clone turned up a few times. The genes are TRBV6-1 and TRBJ2-7; D remains ambiguous. This CDR3 has 15 residues. V was clipped by 5 bases and J by 3 bases, with 17 bases between them. CDR1 MNHNS and CDR2 SASEGT come from the germline V gene. The CDR3 protein is CASSLKASGGYEQYF. The CDR3 bases are TGTGCCAGCAGTCTAAAAGCTTCGGGCGGCTACGAGCAGTACTTC.

Sample share makes this clone medium-sized. V is TRBV2 and J is TRBJ1-5; possibly TRBD1 for D (6 bases). The CDR3 is 15 residues long. Germline CDR1 and CDR2: SNHLY and FYNNEI. V lost 7 bases and J lost 4, with 17 bases in between. CDR3 sequence reads: CASTISGQPNQPQHF. The CDR3, as DNA: TGTGCCAGCACCATCTCTGGACAGCCGAATCAGCCCCAGCATTTT.

This clone is medium-sized (0.01 to 0.1%) by share. The CDR3 protein is CASSLGGEETQYF. In DNA form, the CDR3 reads TGCGCCAGCAGCTTAGGGGGGGAAGAGACCCAGTACTTC. The genes are TRBV5-1 and TRBJ2-5; a possible D gene is TRBD2 (7 bases). Germline loops: CDR1 SGHRS, CDR2 YFSETQ. This CDR3 is 13 amino acids long. Trimming removed 2 bases from V and 3 bases from J, with 8 bases in between. Looking up the rest from reference TRBV5-1 and TRBJ2-5 gives the full variable domain: KAGVTQTPRYLIKTRGQQVTLSCSPISGHRSVSWYQQTPGQGLQFLFEYFSETQRNKGNFPGRFSGRQFSNSRSEMNVSTLELGDSALYLCASSLGGEETQYFGPGTRLLVL.

This clone was counted between two and nine times. The chain combines TRBV28 with TRBJ2-7; D is ambiguous. This CDR3 is built from 12 residues. V was cut by 5 bases and J by 9 bases, with 14 bases left in between. Germline V gives CDR1 MDHEN, CDR2 SYDVKM. The CDR3 DNA follows: TGTGCCAGCAGTGAAGAAAGGCTGGGGCAGTACTTC. It yields the protein CASSEERLGQYF.

The chain links TRBV7-9 to TRBJ2-7; a possible D gene is TRBD1 (5 bases). The CDR3 loop spans 12 amino acids. CDR1 SEHNR and CDR2 FQNEAQ come from the germline V gene (reference sequence). V shed 3 bases and J shed 4 bases, with 7 bases lying between them. CDR3 nucleotides: TGTGCCAGCAGCTTCAGGGCTTACGAGCAGTACTTC. Its protein product is CASSFRAYEQYF.

This clone is medium-sized by share. The chain recombines TRBV6-1 with TRBJ1-2; a weak D match, TRBD1 (5 bases). This CDR3 is built from 14 residues. CDR1 and CDR2 (germline): MNHNS, SASEGT. The ends were cut back, 6 bases at V and 4 bases at J, with 15 bases in the middle. In DNA form, the CDR3 reads TGTGCCAGCAGCCCAAGGACGGGGGGCTATGGCTACACCTTC. It is translated as CASSPRTGGYGYTF.

This clone was observed a few times. The V call is TRBV12-3 or TRBV12-4, the J call TRBJ2-1; D gene ambiguous. The CDR3 is 10 residues long. The V and J ends lost 8 bases and 5 bases respectively, with 4 bases between them. In DNA form, the CDR3 reads TGTGCCAGCGGAGACAATGAGCAGTTCTTC. Translating gives CASGDNEQFF.

This clone was seen many times. This chain joins TRBV2 and TRBJ2-7; 10 nucleotides align to TRBD2. CDR3 length: 14 amino acids. Unmatched junction bases numbered 12, after V lost 11 bases and J lost 5 bases. The germline CDR1 and CDR2 sequences are SNHLY and FYNNEI. This CDR3 is CAGRTGTSDHEQYF. DNA for the CDR3: TGTGCCGGGAGAACCGGGACTAGCGACCACGAGCAGTACTTC.

This clone was observed many times. The rearrangement links TRBV15 to TRBJ2-7; the match to TRBD2 covers 8 bases. V shed 1 base and J 0 bases; nucleotides not matched to a gene: 2. Germline values: CDR1 LNHNV, CDR2 YYDKDF (reference sequence). CDR3 length: 15 residues. The DNA of the CDR3 is TGTGCCACCAGCAGAGGCGGGGGGACCTCCTACGAGCAGTACTTC. It is translated as CATSRGGGTSYEQYF.

By proportion, this clone is medium-sized. CDR3 sequence: CASSHMEGGYGYTF. CDR3 DNA: TGTGCCAGCAGTCACATGGAGGGGGGGTATGGCTACACCTTC. The V call is TRBV6-1, the J call TRBJ1-2; a weak D match, TRBD1 (6 bases). Trimming took 5 bases from V and 5 from J, leaving 15 bases between them. This CDR3 region has 14 residues. Germline values: CDR1 MNHNS, CDR2 SASEGT.

The V call is TRBV11-3, the J call TRBJ2-3, with TRBD2 as a possible D gene (6 bases). CDR1 is SGHNT and CDR2 is YENEEA in the germline V gene. Trimming cost V 1 base and J 11 bases, with 10 bases left between them. The length of the CDR3 is 12 residues. Here the CDR3 reads CASSLVAGLQYF. CDR3 nucleotide sequence: TGTGCCAGCAGCTTAGTTGCGGGATTGCAGTATTTT.

The genes are TRBV18 and TRBJ1-2; tentatively, D is TRBD1 (6 bases). This CDR3 contains 15 residues. The germline V gene encodes CDR1 KGHSH and CDR2 LQKENI. The V and J ends lost 0 bases and 1 base respectively, with 9 bases between them. As DNA, the CDR3 is TGTGCCAGCTCACCACCACAGGGATTTAACTATGGCTACACCTTC. Translated: CASSPPQGFNYGYTF.

This clone was observed many times. A read error may explain this, as a much larger clone is one base away. At the DNA level, this CDR3 is encoded by other sequences in the same sample as well. The genes are TRBV7-2 and TRBJ2-7; D gene ambiguous. V lost 5 bases and J 12 bases, leaving 14 bases between the germline ends. CDR1 and CDR2 (germline): SGHTA, FQGNSA. CDR3 size: 11 residues. CDR3 nucleotide sequence: TGTGCCAGCAGCGTCTCCTACGAACTGTACTTC. It codes for CASSVSYELYF.

This rearrangement joins TRBV6-1 to TRBJ1-2; 12 nucleotides agree with TRBD1. The CDR3 totals 14 residues. CDR1 MNHNS and CDR2 SASEGT come from the germline V gene. After removal of 5 bases from V and 7 bases from J, the junction contained 5 bases not matched to a gene. CDR3 nucleotides: TGTGCCAGCAGTCCGGGACAGGGGGCGTCTGGCTACACCTTC. Its translation: CASSPGQGASGYTF.

As for this clone: A junction end diverges from the germline sequence, so it may reflect a read error. This sequence joins TRBV20-1 and TRBJ2-2; tentatively, D is TRBD1 (6 bases). In germline, CDR1 is DFQATT, CDR2 SNEGSKA (reference sequence). This CDR3 is built from 14 residues. The CDR3 reads CSARRAGVRGERFF. DNA for the CDR3: TGCAGTGCTAGACGGGCAGGGGTCAGAGGGGAGCGGTTTTTT.

The chain recombines TRBV30 with TRBJ1-1, with D unclear. The CDR3 has 13 residues. CDR1 and CDR2 (germline): GTSNPN, SVGIG (reference sequence). V lost 4 bases to trimming and J lost 2 bases, with 11 bases between them. CDR3 in amino acids: CAWTLQVNTEAFF. DNA of the CDR3: TGTGCCTGGACCCTCCAGGTTAACACTGAAGCTTTCTTT. Drawing the rest from reference TRBV30 and TRBJ1-1, the complete variable domain is SQTIHQWPATLVQPVGSPLSLECTVEGTSNPNLYWYRQAAGRGLQLLFYSVGIGQISSEVPQNLSASRPQDRQFILSSKKLLLSDSGFYLCAWTLQVNTEAFFGQGTRLTVV.

In its sample, this clone ranks as medium-sized. The chain has TRBV5-1 and TRBJ2-3; D gene ambiguous. V was pared by 0 bases and J by 7 bases, with 6 bases between. Germline V gene sequence: CDR1 SGHRS, CDR2 YFSETQ. The CDR3 is 12 amino acids. For the CDR3, the DNA is TGCGCCAGCAGCTTGGTCTTCAATACGCAGTATTTT. This gives the protein CASSLVFNTQYF.

By sample share, this clone is large. The CDR3 DNA is TGTGCCAGCAAGACTAGCGGGGGCCAGAACAATGAGCAGTTCTTC. This encodes CASKTSGGQNNEQFF. V and J are TRBV7-2 and TRBJ2-1, with 12 bases identical to TRBD2. The CDR3 extends over 15 amino acids. Germline V lookup: CDR1 SGHTA, CDR2 FQGNSA. V was pared by 7 bases and J by 5 bases, with 6 bases of the junction left unmatched.

The rearrangement links TRBV25-1 to TRBJ2-7; 7 bases match TRBD2. J lost 0 bases, V lost 4 bases, and 12 bases had no gene match. The CDR3 covers 17 residues. The germline gives CDR1 MGHDK, CDR2 SYGVNS. CDR3: CASSGRGREGHSYEQYF. DNA for the CDR3: TGTGCCAGCAGTGGCCGTGGGAGGGAGGGCCACTCCTACGAGCAGTACTTC.

This clone is medium-sized in the sample. The rearrangement joins TRBV11-1 to TRBJ2-1; tentative D call: TRBD2 (5 bases). V lost 2 bases, J lost 7 bases, and 12 bases lay in between. This CDR3 is 14 amino acids long. Germline loops: CDR1 SGHAT, CDR2 FQDESV (reference sequence). CDR3 sequence reads: CASSLLAGENEQFF. The DNA for the CDR3 is TGTGCCAGCAGCTTATTGGCCGGGGAAAATGAGCAGTTCTTC.

The chain joins TRBV24-1 to TRBJ2-3; TRBD2 aligns across 15 bases. The CDR3 spans 20 residues. Trimming took 2 bases from V and 0 from J; bases not matched to a gene: 8. The germline V gene has CDR1 KGHDR and CDR2 SFDVKD. The DNA for the CDR3 is TGTGCCACCAGTGATTCTGGACTAGCGGGAGGGGGAACTAGCACAGATACGCAGTATTTT. Translating gives CATSDSGLAGGGTSTDTQYF.